Listed here are 18 T cell receptor beta chains from one sample, sequenced in a study of Graves' ophthalmopathy and Graves' hyperthyroidism. Amplified TCR beta CDR3 regions were obtained using RNA transcripts as template. In the first round, RT-PCR was carried out with HTBI primers, and a multiplex PCR formed the second round. A single record per CDR3 protein comes from TCRdb applying MiXCR to the multiplex PCR reads. The sample yields 600,000 to 650,000 distinct CDR3 sequences, about 20% seen once. The sequencing input was peripheral blood. These receptors came from a woman aged 18-30 years with stable Graves' hyperthyroidism. Some clones in this sample may be carry-over from other donors' samples.

This clonotype occurred many times. This chain joins TRBV3-1 and TRBJ1-2; D is ambiguous. This CDR3 is 13 amino acids long. Germline CDR1 and CDR2: LGHDT and YNNKEL (reference sequence). Between the trimmed V and J ends, which lost 0 bases and 8 bases, there was a span of 10 bases. The DNA of the CDR3 is TGTGCCAGCAGCCAAGAGGGGATAGGAGGCTACACCTTC. Encoded protein: CASSQEGIGGYTF.

This clonotype was seen repeatedly, ten times or more. V and J are TRBV28 and TRBJ1-2, with D unresolved. Trimming took 3 bases from V and 1 from J, leaving 15 bases between them. Per the germline V gene, CDR1 is MDHEN and CDR2 is SYDVKM. The CDR3 spans 16 residues. CDR3 sequence: CASSFPSTLDNYGYTF. As DNA, the CDR3 is TGTGCCAGCAGTTTCCCGTCCACCCTGGATAACTATGGCTACACCTTC.

This clonotype came up many times. The chain is built from TRBV7-9 and TRBJ1-5; TRBD1 agrees at 7 bases. CDR3 length: 16 amino acids. J was trimmed by 3 bases and V by 1 base; bases with no gene match: 6. From germline, CDR1 is SEHNR and CDR2 FQNEAQ (reference sequence). This CDR3 is CASSLGGTVNNQPQHF. CDR3 coding DNA: TGTGCCAGCAGCTTAGGGGGGACAGTAAACAATCAGCCCCAGCATTTT. Full variable domain (outside the CDR3, taken from reference TRBV7-9 and TRBJ1-5): DTGVSQNPRHKITKRGQNVTFRCDPISEHNRLYWYRQTLGQGPEFLTYFQNEAQLEKSRLLSDRFSAERPKGSFSTLEIQRTEQGDSAMYLCASSLGGTVNNQPQHFGDGTRLSIL.

This clonotype was found many times. This chain connects TRBV28 to TRBJ1-3; no definite D call. The CDR3 contains 14 residues. Germline-derived CDR1 and CDR2 are MDHEN and SYDVKM. The V end was cut by 3 bases, the J end by 4 bases, with 10 bases between. CDR3 in amino acids: CASSLSGGGNTIYF. DNA of the CDR3: TGTGCCAGCAGTTTGTCAGGTGGCGGAAACACCATATATTTT.

The chain is built from TRBV12-3 or TRBV12-4 and TRBJ1-2; 7 bases match TRBD1. This CDR3 has 14 amino acids. V dropped 4 bases and J dropped 5; count of bases not matched to a gene: 7. The CDR3 sequence: CASSSGTDGYGYTF. The CDR3 DNA reads TGTGCCAGCAGTTCCGGGACAGATGGGTATGGCTACACCTTC.

The table lists this clonotype with many counts. V usage is TRBV10-3 and J usage is TRBJ1-1; D is unresolved. Trimming left V 6 bases short and J 2 bases short, with 10 bases between. CDR3 length: 13 residues. Germline V gives CDR1 ENHRY, CDR2 SYGVKD. Written as DNA, the CDR3 is TGTGCCATCAGCGACCAGCGAAACACTGAAGCTTTCTTT. This codes for CAISDQRNTEAFF.

V usage is TRBV20-1 and J usage is TRBJ1-2, with a weak D call TRBD1 (6 bases). Deletions cut 0 bases from V and 3 bases from J, with 20 bases between. Germline CDR1 and CDR2: DFQATT and SNEGSKA (reference sequence). The CDR3 is 17 residues long. The DNA for the CDR3 is TGCAGTGCTAGAGATCTGATCTCGGGGGCGCGGGACTATGGCTACACCTTC. Its translation: CSARDLISGARDYGYTF.

This clonotype was found a few times. The chain links TRBV28 to TRBJ1-2; possibly TRBD1 for D (6 bases). This CDR3 comprises 13 residues. The germline V gene has CDR1 MDHEN and CDR2 SYDVKM. Trimming pared 6 bases from V and 6 bases from J, leaving 14 bases between. The CDR3: CASSEEAGDGYTF. The CDR3 DNA reads as TGTGCCAGCAGCGAGGAGGCAGGGGATGGCTACACCTTC.

This rearrangement joins TRBV4-1 to TRBJ1-6; 8 nucleotides match TRBD1. The CDR3 covers 15 residues. Germline values: CDR1 MGHRA, CDR2 YSYEKL. The J segment lost 10 bases and the V segment lost 2 bases, leaving 7 bases of the junction unmatched. The CDR3 here is CASSQPGQAVSPLHF. In nucleotides, the CDR3 is TGCGCCAGCAGCCAACCGGGACAGGCGGTGTCACCCCTCCACTTT.

In this sample, this clonotype turned up many times. The chain recombines TRBV27 with TRBJ1-2; 8 bases agree with TRBD1. Trimming cost V 4 bases and J 7 bases; bases outside gene matches: 5. This CDR3 comprises 13 residues. Germline values: CDR1 MNHEY, CDR2 SMNVEV (reference sequence). The CDR3 nucleotides are TGTGCCAGCAGTTCAACAGGGGGTAGTGGCTACACCTTC. Its protein product is CASSSTGGSGYTF.

This clonotype appeared once. This rearrangement joins TRBV6-1 to TRBJ2-7; the D call may be TRBD1 or TRBD2 (5 bases each). Germline CDR1 MNHNS, CDR2 SASEGT. V lost 5 bases and J lost 3, with 14 bases in between. The CDR3 has 14 residues. The CDR3 loop reads CASSSRVGGYEQYF. Written as DNA, the CDR3 is TGTGCCAGCAGTAGCAGGGTCGGAGGCTACGAGCAGTACTTC.

This clonotype was picked up many times. The J gene is TRBJ2-5, the V gene TRBV20-1; 12 bases match TRBD2. CDR1 and CDR2 (germline): DFQATT, SNEGSKA (reference sequence). The CDR3 has 16 amino acids. V shed 4 bases, J shed 2 bases, and the junction held 8 bases outside the gene matches. This CDR3 is CSANIGTSGPQETQYF. CDR3 in DNA: TGCAGTGCTAATATAGGGACTAGCGGGCCTCAAGAGACCCAGTACTTC.

The J gene is TRBJ2-7, the V gene TRBV28; D gene uncertain. The CDR3 is 13 amino acids. V lost 8 bases, J lost 0 bases, and 11 bases lay in between. Germline-derived CDR1 and CDR2 are MDHEN and SYDVKM. The CDR3 is CASETSSSYEQYF. The CDR3 region has the DNA TGTGCCAGCGAAACTTCGAGCTCCTACGAGCAGTACTTC.

This clonotype was seen a few times. A much larger clone lies one base from this, so it may be a read error. The chain combines TRBV6-1 with TRBJ2-5; D perhaps matches TRBD2 (5 bases). Trimming pared 2 bases from V and 5 bases from J, leaving 15 bases between. The CDR3 length is 15 residues. Germline CDR1 reads MNHNS; CDR2 reads SASEGT. Here the CDR3 reads CASSEYVGEGETQYF. In DNA, the CDR3 is TGTGCCAGCAGTGAATATGTGGGCGAGGGCGAGACCCAGTACTTC.

A note on this clonotype: With a much larger clone just one base away, this may be a read error. This chain joins TRBV5-1 and TRBJ2-2; 8 nucleotides match TRBD1. V dropped 9 bases and J dropped 1; count of bases not matched to a gene: 5. Germline V CDR1 and CDR2: SGHRS, YFSETQ. This CDR3 comprises 14 residues. The CDR3 bases are TGCGCCACCACGGGGACAGGGAACACCGGGGAGCTGTTTTTT. Protein sequence: CATTGTGNTGELFF.

V and J are TRBV5-1 and TRBJ1-1, with D tentatively TRBD1 (5 bases). Germline CDR1 and CDR2: SGHRS and YFSETQ. V shed 0 bases and J shed 0 bases, with 12 bases lying between them. The CDR3 is 16 amino acids. The CDR3 loop reads CASSLAGGGVNTEAFF. As DNA, the CDR3 is TGCGCCAGCAGCTTGGCCGGCGGGGGGGTGAACACTGAAGCTTTCTTT.

The J gene is TRBJ2-7, the V gene TRBV6-5; D could derive from TRBD1 or TRBD2 (5 bases each). The CDR3 has 14 residues. Deletions cut 2 bases from V and 5 bases from J, with 13 bases between. CDR1 is MNHEY and CDR2 is SVGAGI in the germline V gene. Here the CDR3 DNA reads TGTGCCAGCAGTTACAGGGGACCCCGGGACGAGCAGTACTTC. It is translated as CASSYRGPRDEQYF.

This clonotype was observed a handful of times. This chain connects TRBV12-5 to TRBJ1-1; tentatively, D is TRBD1 (5 bases). Deletions cut 6 bases from V and 11 bases from J, with 19 bases between. CDR3 length: 13 amino acids. From germline, CDR1 is LGHNT and CDR2 FRNRAP. The CDR3, as DNA: TGTGCTAGTGGGGCTCCACACGGAGCAGGGGCTTTCTTT. Its translation: CASGAPHGAGAFF.